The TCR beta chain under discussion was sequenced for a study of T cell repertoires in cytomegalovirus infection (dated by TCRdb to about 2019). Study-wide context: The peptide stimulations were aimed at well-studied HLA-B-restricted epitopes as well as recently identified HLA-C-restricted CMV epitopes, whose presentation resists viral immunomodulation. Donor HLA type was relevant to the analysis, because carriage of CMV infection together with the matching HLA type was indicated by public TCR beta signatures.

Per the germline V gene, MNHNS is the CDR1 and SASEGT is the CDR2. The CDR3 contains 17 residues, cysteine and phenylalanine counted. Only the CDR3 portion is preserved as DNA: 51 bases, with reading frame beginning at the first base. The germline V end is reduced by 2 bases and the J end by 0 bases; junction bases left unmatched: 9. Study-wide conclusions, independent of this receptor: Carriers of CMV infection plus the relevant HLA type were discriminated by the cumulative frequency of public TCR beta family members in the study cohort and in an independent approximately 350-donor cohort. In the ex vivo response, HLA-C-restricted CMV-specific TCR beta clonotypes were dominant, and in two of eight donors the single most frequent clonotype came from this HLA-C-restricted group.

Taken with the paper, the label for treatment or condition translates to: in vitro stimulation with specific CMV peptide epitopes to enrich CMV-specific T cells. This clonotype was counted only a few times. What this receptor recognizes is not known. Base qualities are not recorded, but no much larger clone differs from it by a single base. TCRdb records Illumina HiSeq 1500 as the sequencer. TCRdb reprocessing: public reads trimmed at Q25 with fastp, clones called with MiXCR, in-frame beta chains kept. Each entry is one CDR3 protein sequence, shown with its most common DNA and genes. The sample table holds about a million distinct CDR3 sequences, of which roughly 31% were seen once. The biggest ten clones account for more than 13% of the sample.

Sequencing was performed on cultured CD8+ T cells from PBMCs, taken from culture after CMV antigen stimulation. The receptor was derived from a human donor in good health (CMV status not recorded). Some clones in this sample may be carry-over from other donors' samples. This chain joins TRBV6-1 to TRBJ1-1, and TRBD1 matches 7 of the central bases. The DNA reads TGTGCCAGCAGTGAATATTTGGGGGGACAGTTGAACACTGAAGCTTTCTTT. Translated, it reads CASSEYLGGQLNTEAFF.